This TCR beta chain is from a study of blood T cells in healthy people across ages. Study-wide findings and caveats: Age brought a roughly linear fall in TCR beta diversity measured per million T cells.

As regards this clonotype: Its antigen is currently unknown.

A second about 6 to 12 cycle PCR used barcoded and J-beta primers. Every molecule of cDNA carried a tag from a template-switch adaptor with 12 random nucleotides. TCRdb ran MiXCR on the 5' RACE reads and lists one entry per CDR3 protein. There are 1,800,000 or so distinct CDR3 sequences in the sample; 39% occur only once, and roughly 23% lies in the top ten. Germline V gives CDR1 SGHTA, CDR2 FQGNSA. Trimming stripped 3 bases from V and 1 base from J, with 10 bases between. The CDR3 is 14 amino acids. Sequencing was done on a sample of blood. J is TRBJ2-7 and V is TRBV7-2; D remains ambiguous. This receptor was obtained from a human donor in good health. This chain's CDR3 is CASSFRVPSYEQYF. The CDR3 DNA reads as TGTGCCAGCAGCTTTAGGGTCCCTTCCTACGAGCAGTACTTC.